The 23 T cell receptor beta chains listed next were all sequenced from one sample in a study of naive and memory T cell subsets (dated by TCRdb to 2016 to 2017). The study reported a robust and sensitive protocol to amplify, sequence and analyze TCRs, based on 3' ligation of a UMI-containing oligonucleotide to TCR cDNA. The library was built by means of UMI-ligation and nested PCR. The data were produced on an Illumina MiSeq. The ligated cDNA was amplified by four rounds of PCR, in which nested alpha and beta constant region primers were used together with the SP2 primer. The public reads were reanalyzed by TCRdb: fastp trimming at Q25, MiXCR alignment, in-frame beta chains only. Each record represents a unique CDR3 protein, reported with the most common genes and DNA among its rows. This sample gives 25,000 to 30,000 distinct CDR3 sequences in total; roughly 5.4% of them show up just once. The ten top clones hold roughly 6.8% of the sample.

Specimen: blood. All receptors derive from an adult in good health.

The rearrangement links TRBV29-1 to TRBJ2-3, with 11 positions matching TRBD2. Germline-derived CDR1 and CDR2 are SQVTM and ANQGSEA. The CDR3 is 15 amino acids. V lost 1 base, J lost 3 bases, and 3 bases stayed unmatched. In nucleotides, the CDR3 is TGCAGCGTTGAAGCGGGGACTAGCGGAACAGATACGCAGTATTTT. Residues: CSVEAGTSGTDTQYF.

This chain uses TRBV27 with TRBJ2-7; 7 bases align to TRBD1. The CDR3 has 15 amino acids. Germline CDR1 MNHEY, CDR2 SMNVEV (reference sequence). Unmatched junction bases numbered 7, after V lost 5 bases and J lost 0 bases. Here the CDR3 DNA reads TGTGCCAGCAGTCTAAAGGGGGCGTACTCCTACGAGCAGTACTTC. Amino acids: CASSLKGAYSYEQYF.

This clonotype showed up many times. A single base separates this from a much larger clone, so it may be a read error. V is TRBV6-1 and J is TRBJ1-2; D may be TRBD1 (6 bases). Per germline, CDR1 MNHNS and CDR2 SASEGT. The CDR3 length is 14 residues. The CDR3 nucleotides read TGTGCCAGCAGTGAAGAGAGGGACATCCATGGCGACACCTTC. Translating gives CASSEERDIHGDTF.

The chain links TRBV13 to TRBJ2-5; D remains ambiguous. This CDR3 has 14 amino acids. Germline CDR1 reads PRHDT; CDR2 reads FYEKMQ (reference sequence). Trimming removed 1 base from V and 1 base from J, with 7 bases in between. The CDR3 nucleotides are TGTGCCAGCAGCTTAGTCGGCAGCCAAGAGACCCAGTACTTC. Encoded protein: CASSLVGSQETQYF.

In its sample, this clonotype was seen a few times. The chain recombines TRBV5-1 with TRBJ2-6, with D possibly matching TRBD1 (6 bases). Germline assignment: CDR1 SGHRS and CDR2 YFSETQ. The germline V and J ends were trimmed by 2 bases and 2 bases, with 11 bases remaining between them. The CDR3 runs 16 residues. The CDR3 here is CASSLVGAPGANVLTF. The CDR3 DNA is TGCGCCAGCAGCTTAGTGGGGGCTCCTGGGGCCAACGTCCTGACTTTC.

This clonotype appeared many times. The chain recombines TRBV2 with TRBJ2-7, with 9 nucleotides matching TRBD2. This CDR3 comprises 15 residues. The V gene's germline CDR1 is SNHLY and CDR2 FYNNEI. Losses at the gene ends were 8 bases for V and 5 bases for J; bases not matched to a gene: 13. The CDR3 sequence: CASLSSGRFGNEQYF. DNA of the CDR3: TGTGCCAGCCTATCCAGCGGGAGGTTCGGAAACGAGCAGTACTTC.

V and J are TRBV12-3 or TRBV12-4 and TRBJ2-7; 9 nucleotides line up with TRBD2. V was pared by 6 bases and J by 3 bases, with 18 bases of the junction left unmatched. The CDR3 has 18 amino acids. The CDR3 DNA reads TGTGCCAGCAGCCCCCGTCGGCGAATAGCGGGAGACTTCTACGAGCAGTACTTC. This encodes CASSPRRRIAGDFYEQYF.

This clonotype was found many times. The V gene is TRBV9, the J gene TRBJ2-3; 12 bases map to TRBD2. The CDR3 covers 18 residues. Losses at the gene ends were 0 bases for V and 2 bases for J; bases not matched to a gene: 7. Germline V gives CDR1 SGDLS, CDR2 YYNGEE. CDR3 nucleotides: TGTGCCAGCAGCGTAGACCCCGGGACTAGCGGGCTCACAGATACGCAGTATTTT. Amino acids: CASSVDPGTSGLTDTQYF.

This clonotype was observed many times. The V call is TRBV27, the J call TRBJ2-1, with 8 bases matching TRBD2. V lost 5 bases, J lost 8 bases, and 11 bases stayed unmatched. The CDR3 sequence is 15 residues long. Germline CDR1 reads MNHEY; CDR2 reads SMNVEV (reference sequence). The CDR3 DNA follows: TGTGCCAGCAGTAAGCCCACCGGGAGGGCCGATGAGCAGTTCTTC. It codes for CASSKPTGRADEQFF.

Many counts were recorded for this clonotype. V gene TRBV7-9 combines with J gene TRBJ2-1, with D uncertain. The germline V and J ends were trimmed by 1 base and 5 bases, with 0 bases remaining between them. Germline V gene lookup returns CDR1 SEHNR and CDR2 FQNEAQ (reference sequence). The CDR3 length is 11 residues. The CDR3 reads CASSLDNEQFF. The CDR3 bases are TGTGCCAGCAGCTTAGACAATGAGCAGTTCTTC.

This clonotype has only a few counts. This rearrangement joins TRBV4-3 to TRBJ2-1; possible D gene TRBD1, 7 bases. Looked up from germline, CDR1 is LGHNA and CDR2 is YSLEER. CDR3 length equals 16 residues. The ends were cut back, 4 bases at V and 8 bases at J, with 21 bases in the middle. Here the CDR3 reads CASSRDTIQGGDEQFF. The CDR3 DNA reads as TGCGCCAGCAGCCGAGATACGATCCAGGGGGGAGATGAGCAGTTCTTC.

This clonotype was detected many times. V is TRBV18 and J is TRBJ2-7; D is undetermined. V dropped 0 bases and J dropped 0 bases, with 6 bases sitting between them. The CDR3 runs 14 residues. Germline V lookup: CDR1 KGHSH, CDR2 LQKENI. Written as DNA, the CDR3 is TGTGCCAGCTCACCACCTGCCGACTCCTACGAGCAGTACTTC. Amino acid sequence: CASSPPADSYEQYF.

V and J are TRBV5-1 and TRBJ2-4; perhaps D is TRBD1 or TRBD2 (6 bases each). Germline loops: CDR1 SGHRS, CDR2 YFSETQ. The V end lost 0 bases, the J end lost 9 bases, and 7 bases lay between the germline ends. The CDR3 is 12 residues long. The CDR3 DNA reads as TGCGCCAGCAGCTTGGAGGGGGGCATTCAGTACTTC. Protein sequence: CASSLEGGIQYF.

In this sample, this clonotype turned up many times. The chain recombines TRBV6-2 or TRBV6-3 with TRBJ1-2; the match to TRBD1 covers 9 bases. This CDR3 region has 15 residues. Germline assignment: CDR1 MNHEY and CDR2 SVGEGT. The J segment lost 7 bases and the V segment lost 0 bases, leaving 6 bases of the junction unmatched. The CDR3 reads CASSYSGTGQIGYTF. In DNA, the CDR3 is TGTGCCAGCAGTTACTCCGGGACAGGGCAGATTGGCTACACCTTC.

In its sample, this clonotype was seen many times. This chain uses TRBV7-3 with TRBJ2-2; no clear D. The V gene lost 5 bases and the J gene lost 0 bases, with 4 bases spanning the gap. Germline assignment: CDR1 SGHTA and CDR2 FQGTGA. The CDR3 is 13 residues long. The CDR3 DNA reads as TGTGCCAGCAGCAGGGCGAACACCGGGGAGCTGTTTTTT. Translation: CASSRANTGELFF.

The table lists this clonotype with many counts. J is TRBJ2-7 and V is TRBV5-1; 11 bases line up with TRBD2. CDR1 and CDR2 from the germline V gene are SGHRS and YFSETQ. Trimming cost V 4 bases and J 4 bases; bases outside gene matches: 10. CDR3 length: 16 residues. CDR3 protein: CASSRGTSGILYEQYF. For the CDR3, the DNA is TGCGCCAGCAGCCGGGGGACTAGCGGAATCCTGTACGAGCAGTACTTC.

This clonotype was recorded many times. The chain carries TRBV19 and TRBJ2-1; TRBD2 agrees at 11 bases. The CDR3 length is 16 residues. Trimming took 4 bases from V and 6 from J; bases not matched to a gene: 8. Germline values: CDR1 LNHDA, CDR2 SQIVND (reference sequence). This CDR3 reads CASSTGGLAGGNEQFF. As DNA, the CDR3 is TGTGCCAGTAGTACCGGAGGGCTAGCGGGAGGCAATGAGCAGTTCTTC.

By share of the sample, this clonotype is medium-sized. The chain is built from TRBV20-1 and TRBJ1-2; 7 nucleotides match TRBD1. The CDR3 loop spans 12 amino acids. Trimming removed 2 bases from V and 3 bases from J; junction bases left unmatched: 0. Germline CDR1 and CDR2: DFQATT and SNEGSKA (reference sequence). The CDR3 is CSARQGDYGYTF. The CDR3 nucleotides are TGCAGTGCTAGACAGGGGGACTATGGCTACACCTTC.

The chain is built from TRBV2 and TRBJ2-1; D might be TRBD1 (5 bases). The CDR3 totals 13 residues. Trimming shortened V by 7 bases and J by 3 bases, and 10 bases separated the two germline ends. CDR1 and CDR2 (germline): SNHLY, FYNNEI. The CDR3 loop is CASKETVYNEQFF. In DNA, the CDR3 is TGTGCCAGCAAGGAGACAGTCTACAATGAGCAGTTCTTC.

There are a few counts of this clonotype. Being one base from a much bigger clone, this may be a read error. The J gene is TRBJ2-1, the V gene TRBV12-3 or TRBV12-4, with 7 bases lining up with TRBD2. With V trimmed by 7 bases and J by 8 bases, 20 bases remained unmatched. CDR3 length: 17 amino acids. CDR3 bases: TGTGCCAGCATTTTCGGGGGAGGGCCCATAAGTAGGCATGAGCAGTTCTTC. Translation gives CASIFGGGPISRHEQFF.

This clonotype showed up many times. The chain recombines TRBV29-1 with TRBJ1-2; D is undetermined. V lost 0 bases to trimming and J lost 8 bases, with 10 bases between them. Germline V gene sequence: CDR1 SQVTM, CDR2 ANQGSEA. This CDR3 contains 12 residues. CDR3 DNA: TGCAGCGTTGAAGACAGACGATTCGGCTACACCTTC. It translates to CSVEDRRFGYTF.

This clonotype was recorded at least ten times. The rearrangement joins TRBV18 to TRBJ2-6; D might be TRBD2 (6 bases). CDR1 KGHSH and CDR2 LQKENI come from the germline V gene. V was trimmed by 2 bases and J by 2 bases, leaving 7 bases between them. The CDR3 length is 15 residues. Here the CDR3 reads CASSPGGTGANVLTF. For the CDR3, the DNA is TGTGCCAGCTCACCAGGGGGGACTGGGGCCAACGTCCTGACTTTC.

This clonotype qualifies as medium-sized. The rearrangement links TRBV7-2 to TRBJ2-3, with unresolved D. Germline assignment: CDR1 SGHTA and CDR2 FQGNSA. The CDR3 spans 11 residues. V gave up 2 bases and J gave up 6 bases, with 3 bases separating them. The CDR3 region has the DNA TGTGCCAGCAGCTTAATGGATACGCAGTATTTT. It codes for CASSLMDTQYF.